The 8 T cell receptor beta chains reported below all come from one sample, sequenced in a study of blood T cell repertoires in COVID-19. The repertoire was sequenced with immunoSEQ multiplex PCR; TCRdb's copy has only in-frame clones and lacks some. The data contain about 200,000 clones, 70% to 85% of them singletons. The material sequenced was peripheral blood. The receptors shown here come from a human donor in a cohort sampled during active COVID-19.

In its sample, this clone was seen once. The genes are TRBV14 and TRBJ2-1; 7 nucleotides agree with TRBD2. The CDR3 totals 16 residues. J lost 7 bases, V lost 1 base, and 10 bases had no gene match. Per germline, CDR1 SGHDN and CDR2 FVKESK. The CDR3 bases are TGTGCCAGCAGCCAAGGTTGGCGGGAGTGGTCGAATGAGCAGTTCTTC. Translating gives CASSQGWREWSNEQFF. The full variable domain, its missing parts supplied by reference TRBV14 and TRBJ2-1, is EAGVTQFPSHSVIEKGQTVTLRCDPISGHDNLYWYRRVMGKEIKFLLHFVKESKQDESGMPNNRFLAERTGGTYSTLKVQPAELEDSGVYFCASSQGWREWSNEQFFGPGTRLTVL.

V and J are TRBV18 and TRBJ2-3, with TRBD1 matching over 9 bases. This CDR3 has 14 residues. Trimming cost V 3 bases and J 6 bases; bases outside gene matches: 4. Germline loops: CDR1 KGHSH, CDR2 LQKENI. The CDR3 DNA reads TGTGCCAGCTCACCGGGGACAGGGAAGGATACGCAGTATTTT. Translation: CASSPGTGKDTQYF.

The V call is TRBV7-2, the J call TRBJ2-7; possibly TRBD1 for D (5 bases). Germline V gives CDR1 SGHTA, CDR2 FQGNSA. V lost 4 bases and J lost 6, with 16 bases in between. This CDR3 contains 14 residues. CDR3 in DNA: TGTGCCAGCAGCTCAATTCGACAGACAACCGAGCAGTACTTC. This translates into CASSSIRQTTEQYF.

The chain carries TRBV7-9 and TRBJ1-2; D remains ambiguous. The ends were cut back, 5 bases at V and 4 bases at J, with 20 bases in the middle. CDR1 is SEHNR and CDR2 is FQNEAQ in the germline V gene (reference sequence). The CDR3 totals 16 residues. CDR3 sequence: CASSQIRPDAGYGYTF. CDR3 nucleotide sequence: TGTGCCAGCAGCCAGATAAGACCGGACGCGGGCTATGGCTACACCTTC.

The chain employs TRBV10-3 and TRBJ2-3, with 8 bases lining up with TRBD2. Germline V gives CDR1 ENHRY, CDR2 SYGVKD. The CDR3 loop spans 15 amino acids. Trimming took 6 bases from V and 2 from J; bases not matched to a gene: 7. In DNA, the CDR3 is TGTGCCATCAGGCCCAGCGGGAGCAACACAGATACGCAGTATTTT. It translates to CAIRPSGSNTDTQYF.

This sequence joins TRBV10-1 and TRBJ1-1; tentative D call: TRBD1 (6 bases). Trimming removed 2 bases at V and 5 bases at J, with 15 bases between. Germline V gene lookup returns CDR1 WNHNN and CDR2 SYGVQD (reference sequence). The CDR3 has 15 residues. CDR3 sequence (DNA): TGCGCCAGCAGTGAGCACAGAGGGAGGGGGACTGAAGCTTTCTTT. This gives the protein CASSEHRGRGTEAFF.

This sequence joins TRBV30 and TRBJ2-3; 9 nucleotides align to TRBD2. The length of the CDR3 is 12 residues. V lost 4 bases, J lost 9 bases, and 5 bases stayed unmatched. Germline assignment: CDR1 GTSNPN and CDR2 SVGIG (reference sequence). This CDR3 is CAWIAGGMTQYF. The DNA of the CDR3 is TGTGCCTGGATCGCGGGAGGGATGACGCAGTATTTT.

V and J are TRBV11-2 and TRBJ1-1, with D tentatively TRBD1 (6 bases). CDR1 is SGHAT, CDR2 FQNNGV, per germline. The length of the CDR3 is 14 residues. V dropped 3 bases and J dropped 1 base, with 9 bases sitting between them. The CDR3 sequence is CASSFNRANTEAFF. The CDR3, as DNA: TGTGCCAGCAGCTTCAACAGGGCGAACACTGAAGCTTTCTTT.